The 8 T cell receptor beta chains listed next were all sequenced from one sample in a study of T-cell reconstitution after alpha-beta-depleted transplantation in children (dated by TCRdb to about 2016). Taken with the paper, the label for treatment or condition translates to: allogeneic hematopoietic cell transplantation with graft depleted of TCRalphabeta T cells and CD19 B cells. The library was produced with PCR. Sequencing was carried out with an Illumina HiSeq 2500. Molecular barcoding was employed in the preparation of TCR libraries, with unique molecular identifiers being used to normalize TCRbeta repertoire quantification. TCRdb reran the public reads through fastp at Q25 and MiXCR, keeping productive beta chains. One record per CDR3 amino acid sequence lists the most common genes and DNA. In this sample the table shows roughly 340,000 distinct CDR3 sequences, around 15% of which occur a single time. The ten largest clones represent about 41% of the sample.

Sequenced here: PBMCs, mostly from graft donor cells, sampled 360 days after TCRalphabeta/CD19-depleted stem cell transplant. Source of these receptors: a male patient between 2 and 15 years old who had a stem cell transplant for acute lymphoblastic leukemia, so the T cells may come from the graft donor.

The sample holds a few counts of this clonotype. V usage is TRBV29-1 and J usage is TRBJ2-2; D is ambiguous. The V gene lost 3 bases and the J gene lost 5 bases, with 4 bases spanning the gap. The length of the CDR3 is 11 residues. Germline V gives CDR1 SQVTM, CDR2 ANQGSEA. The CDR3 reads CSVDGTGELFF. The CDR3 nucleotides are TGCAGCGTTGACGGGACCGGGGAGCTGTTTTTT.

V is TRBV7-9 and J is TRBJ2-7; 8 bases fit TRBD1. Per germline, CDR1 SEHNR and CDR2 FQNEAQ (reference sequence). The CDR3 runs to 15 residues. J was trimmed by 4 bases and V by 5 bases; bases with no gene match: 10. Here the CDR3 DNA reads TGTGCCAGCAGCGCAGGGACAGGCTTGGGGTACGAGCAGTACTTC. Translating gives CASSAGTGLGYEQYF. Complete variable domain (other parts from reference TRBV7-9 and TRBJ2-7): DTGVSQNPRHKITKRGQNVTFRCDPISEHNRLYWYRQTLGQGPEFLTYFQNEAQLEKSRLLSDRFSAERPKGSFSTLEIQRTEQGDSAMYLCASSAGTGLGYEQYFGPGTRLTVT.

This clonotype was found many times. This chain uses TRBV12-3 or TRBV12-4 with TRBJ2-7; D ambiguous. The V end was cut by 5 bases, the J end by 4 bases, with 12 bases between. This CDR3 comprises 13 residues. The CDR3 is CASSHGPEYEQYF. Here the CDR3 DNA reads TGTGCCAGCAGTCACGGGCCAGAGTACGAGCAGTACTTC.

This chain connects TRBV9 to TRBJ2-7, with D unclear. The CDR3 contains 14 residues. CDR1 and CDR2 from the germline V gene are SGDLS and YYNGEE. V was shortened by 4 bases and J by 7 bases, with 18 bases between the two germline ends. CDR3 coding DNA: TGTGCCAGCAGCCCTTCAGGTACCGTATGGGAGCAGTACTTC. Its protein product is CASSPSGTVWEQYF.

The V call is TRBV7-2, the J call TRBJ2-1, with D perhaps matching TRBD1 (6 bases). This CDR3 has 14 amino acids. The germline V gene encodes CDR1 SGHTA and CDR2 FQGNSA. The V end was cut by 2 bases, the J end by 5 bases, with 10 bases between. CDR3 amino acids: CASSLSRGHNEQFF. The CDR3 bases are TGTGCCAGCAGCTTATCCAGGGGCCACAATGAGCAGTTCTTC. The full variable domain, with the rest looked up from reference TRBV7-2 and TRBJ2-1, is GAGVSQSPSNKVTEKGKDVELRCDPISGHTALYWYRQSLGQGLEFLIYFQGNSAPDKSGLPSDRFSAERTGGSVSTLTIQRTQQEDSAVYLCASSLSRGHNEQFFGPGTRLTVL.

The rearrangement uses TRBV11-1 and TRBJ2-1, with 12 bases aligning to TRBD2. Trimming took 6 bases from V and 1 from J; bases not matched to a gene: 10. Germline lookup yields CDR1 SGHAT and CDR2 FQDESV (reference sequence). This CDR3 region has 18 residues. The CDR3 here is CASSYGLAGFGSYNEQFF. CDR3 coding DNA: TGTGCCAGCAGTTATGGACTAGCGGGATTTGGGTCCTACAATGAGCAGTTCTTC.

This clonotype appeared a few times. This chain uses TRBV5-1 with TRBJ1-5, with a tentative D call TRBD1 (5 bases). Trimming pared 2 bases from V and 7 bases from J, leaving 19 bases between. CDR3 length equals 16 residues. CDR1 is SGHRS, CDR2 YFSETQ, per germline. The CDR3 loop reads CASSFSGPGAGQPQHF. CDR3 nucleotide sequence: TGCGCCAGCAGCTTCTCCGGACCTGGGGCAGGGCAGCCCCAGCATTTT.

This clonotype came up a few times. V usage is TRBV2 and J usage is TRBJ2-1, with 14 bases fitting TRBD2. Germline loops: CDR1 SNHLY, CDR2 FYNNEI. J was trimmed by 6 bases and V by 6 bases; bases with no gene match: 4. The CDR3 runs to 15 residues. The CDR3 here is CASRGTSGRPNEQFF. CDR3 nucleotide sequence: TGTGCCAGCAGGGGGACTAGCGGGAGACCCAATGAGCAGTTCTTC.